A selection of T cell receptor beta chains follows, all from one sample in a study of T cell responses to AZD1222 COVID-19 vaccine. Method: immunoSEQ multiplex PCR; TCRdb's copy keeps in-frame clones and lacks some. The table lists fewer than 200,000 clones, 70% to 90% of them singletons, with roughly 4.3% in the top ten. Here the sequenced sample was peripheral blood, taken 28 days after the second dose of the MenACWY control vaccine. All receptors derive from an adult who received the MenACWY meningococcal vaccine as a control. Both conserved end residues are part of each CDR3. A D gene is named only where the DNA matches it firmly. Not all rows give a size; the values are once, few, many and, for expanded clones, a class.

J gene: TRBJ2-5
D gene: TRBD1
clone size: -
V gene: TRBV29-1
CDR3 protein: CSVDRTGSETQYF
CDR3 DNA: TGCAGCGTTGACCGGACAGGGTCTGAGACCCAGTACTTC

J gene: TRBJ2-7
D gene: TRBD1
clone size: -
V gene: TRBV18
CDR3 protein: CASSPRTGGTYEQYF
CDR3 DNA: TGTGCCAGCTCACCTCGGACAGGGGGAACATACGAGCAGTACTTC

J gene: TRBJ1-2
D gene: -
clone size: -
V gene: TRBV2
CDR3 protein: CAAQQDPLIYGYTF
CDR3 DNA: TGTGCCGCCCAACAGGATCCTTTAATCTACGGCTACACCTTC

J gene: TRBJ2-7
D gene: -
clone size: -
V gene: TRBV27
CDR3 protein: CASSTLADEQYF
CDR3 DNA: TGTGCCAGCAGTACTTTAGCAGACGAGCAGTACTTC

J gene: TRBJ2-1
D gene: -
clone size: -
V gene: TRBV3-1/TRBV3-2
CDR3 protein: CASSYGGYNEQFF
CDR3 DNA: TGTGCCAGCAGCTACGGGGGCTACAATGAGCAGTTCTTC

J gene: TRBJ2-1
D gene: TRBD2
clone size: -
V gene: TRBV3-1/TRBV3-2
CDR3 protein: CASSHELTSGSYNEQFF
CDR3 DNA: TGTGCCAGCAGCCACGAGTTGACTAGCGGTTCCTACAATGAGCAGTTCTTC

J gene: TRBJ2-1
D gene: TRBD1
clone size: -
V gene: TRBV3-1/TRBV3-2
CDR3 protein: CASSLGQAQQFF
CDR3 DNA: TGTGCCAGCAGCTTAGGACAGGCGCAGCAGTTCTTC

J gene: TRBJ2-4
D gene: TRBD1
clone size: -
V gene: TRBV30
CDR3 protein: CAWSANRGRPAQAKNIQYF
CDR3 DNA: TGTGCCTGGAGTGCAAACAGGGGGCGACCGGCCCAGGCCAAAAACATTCAGTACTTC

J gene: TRBJ1-1
D gene: -
clone size: -
V gene: TRBV7-9
CDR3 protein: CASSLGAGRPTEAFF
CDR3 DNA: TGTGCCAGCAGCTTAGGTGCAGGGAGACCCACTGAAGCTTTCTTT

J gene: TRBJ2-1
D gene: -
clone size: -
V gene: TRBV29-1
CDR3 protein: CSVDSVDEQFF
CDR3 DNA: TGCAGCGTTGATTCGGTAGATGAGCAGTTCTTC

J gene: TRBJ2-1
D gene: -
clone size: few
V gene: TRBV30
CDR3 protein: CAGAAVNEQFF
CDR3 DNA: TGTGCCGGGGCCGCGGTGAATGAGCAGTTCTTC

J gene: TRBJ2-2
D gene: -
clone size: -
V gene: TRBV19
CDR3 protein: CASKARGEPGELFF
CDR3 DNA: TGTGCCAGTAAGGCGAGGGGGGAGCCCGGGGAGCTGTTTTTT

J gene: TRBJ2-1
D gene: -
clone size: -
V gene: TRBV11-1
CDR3 protein: CASSLMDTEQFF
CDR3 DNA: TGTGCCAGCAGCTTAATGGATACTGAGCAGTTCTTC

J gene: TRBJ2-6
D gene: -
clone size: -
V gene: TRBV9
CDR3 protein: CASSVASWSSGANVLTF
CDR3 DNA: TGTGCCAGCAGCGTAGCTTCTTGGAGCTCTGGGGCCAACGTCCTGACTTTC

J gene: TRBJ2-5
D gene: -
clone size: -
V gene: TRBV18
CDR3 protein: CASSPISPYLGGPLKETQYF
CDR3 DNA: TGTGCCAGCTCACCGATTTCCCCCTACTTGGGCGGGCCGTTAAAAGAGACCCAGTACTTC

J gene: TRBJ1-1
D gene: -
clone size: -
V gene: TRBV5-6
CDR3 protein: CASSFYYGTEAFF
CDR3 DNA: TGTGCCAGCAGCTTCTACTATGGCACTGAAGCTTTCTTT

J gene: TRBJ2-7
D gene: -
clone size: once
V gene: TRBV10-3
CDR3 protein: CAISEPGFPSYEQYF
CDR3 DNA: TGTGCCATCAGTGAGCCTGGGTTCCCTTCCTACGAGCAGTACTTC

J gene: TRBJ2-7
D gene: -
clone size: -
V gene: TRBV18
CDR3 protein: CASSPGTALYEQYF
CDR3 DNA: TGTGCCAGCTCACCGGGAACGGCCTTATACGAGCAGTACTTC

J gene: TRBJ1-2
D gene: -
clone size: -
V gene: TRBV19
CDR3 protein: CASSIGGAYNYGYTF
CDR3 DNA: TGTGCCAGTAGTATAGGCGGGGCCTATAACTATGGCTACACCTTC

J gene: TRBJ1-6
D gene: TRBD1
clone size: -
V gene: TRBV9
CDR3 protein: CASSLGTEYNSPLHF
CDR3 DNA: TGTGCCAGCAGCTTGGGGACAGAGTATAATTCACCCCTCCACTTT

J gene: TRBJ2-1
D gene: -
clone size: once
V gene: TRBV18
CDR3 protein: CASSSGSYNEQFF
CDR3 DNA: TGTGCCAGCTCCTCTGGGTCCTACAATGAGCAGTTCTTC

J gene: TRBJ2-7
D gene: -
clone size: -
V gene: TRBV7-9
CDR3 protein: CASSQTQDSSYEQYF
CDR3 DNA: TGTGCCAGCAGCCAGACCCAGGACAGTTCCTACGAGCAGTACTTC

J gene: TRBJ1-4
D gene: -
clone size: -
V gene: TRBV9
CDR3 protein: CASSEGTYPNERLFF
CDR3 DNA: TGTGCCAGCAGCGAAGGGACCTATCCGAATGAAAGGCTGTTTTTT

J gene: TRBJ2-7
D gene: TRBD1
clone size: -
V gene: TRBV5-1
CDR3 protein: CASSPGQGDEQYF
CDR3 DNA: TGCGCCAGCAGCCCGGGACAGGGTGACGAGCAGTACTTC

J gene: TRBJ1-4
D gene: -
clone size: -
V gene: TRBV29-1
CDR3 protein: CSVESWQGGGEKLFF
CDR3 DNA: TGCAGCGTTGAAAGCTGGCAGGGTGGCGGTGAAAAACTGTTTTTT

J gene: TRBJ1-3
D gene: -
clone size: -
V gene: TRBV7-9
CDR3 protein: CASSLSLPGNTIYF
CDR3 DNA: TGTGCCAGCAGCTTATCCCTCCCTGGAAACACCATATATTTT

J gene: TRBJ2-1
D gene: TRBD2
clone size: -
V gene: TRBV28
CDR3 protein: CASSATSGRFF
CDR3 DNA: TGTGCCAGCAGTGCCACTAGCGGGAGGTTCTTC